This T cell receptor (beta chain) was captured by sequencing in a study of T cells in tumors after PD-1 blockade. About the research overall: Excluded were patients with checkpoint blockade, immunosuppressants, or radiotherapy or other anti-cancer therapy within 4 weeks. A subset received ongoing vismodegib 150 mg daily alongside anti-PD-1 therapy. Peripheral blood samples averaged roughly 40,000 unique clonotypes and roughly 110,000 templates. Study-wide points: Blood contained roughly two fifths of the tumor's TCR clonotypes.

The count of this clone is one. The antigen is not known. The assay was immunoSEQ multiplex PCR, and TCRdb's table has in-frame clones only and misses some. The sample lists around 49,000 clones, more than 65% occurring once. This CDR3 region has 13 residues. CDR1 LGHNA and CDR2 YNFKEQ come from the germline V gene. V lost 5 bases to trimming and J lost 8 bases, with 15 bases between them. The sample here was PBMCs, taken before anti-PD-1 treatment. This chain links TRBV4-2 with TRBJ1-1; a weak D match, TRBD1 (6 bases). The sequence was obtained from a human donor with basal cell carcinoma. CDR3 sequence (DNA): TGTGCCAGCAGCTCGACAGGTTCGCTCGAAGCTTTCTTT. Translated, it gives CASSSTGSLEAFF.